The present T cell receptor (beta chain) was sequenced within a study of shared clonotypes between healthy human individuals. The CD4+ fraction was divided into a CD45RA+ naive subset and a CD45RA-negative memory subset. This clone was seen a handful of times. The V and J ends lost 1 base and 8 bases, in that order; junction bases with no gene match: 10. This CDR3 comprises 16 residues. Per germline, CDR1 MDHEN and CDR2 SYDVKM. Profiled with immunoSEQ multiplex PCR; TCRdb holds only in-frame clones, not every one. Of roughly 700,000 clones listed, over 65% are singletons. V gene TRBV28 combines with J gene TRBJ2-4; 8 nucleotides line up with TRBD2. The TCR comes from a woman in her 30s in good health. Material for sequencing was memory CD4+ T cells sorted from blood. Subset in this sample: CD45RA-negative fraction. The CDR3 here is CASSLFSGGRRDIQYF. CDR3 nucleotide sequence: TGTGCCAGCAGTTTATTTAGTGGCGGGAGGCGAGACATTCAGTACTTC.